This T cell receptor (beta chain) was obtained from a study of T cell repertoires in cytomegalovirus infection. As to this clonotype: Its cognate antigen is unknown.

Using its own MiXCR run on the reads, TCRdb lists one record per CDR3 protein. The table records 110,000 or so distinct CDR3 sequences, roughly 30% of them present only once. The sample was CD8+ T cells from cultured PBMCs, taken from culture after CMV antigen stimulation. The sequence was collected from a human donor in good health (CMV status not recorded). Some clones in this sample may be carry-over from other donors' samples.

The CDR3 DNA reads TGTGCCAGCAGCTTAGCCAGCGGGGGGGGCCTGAATGAGCAGTTCTTC. It yields the protein CASSLASGGGLNEQFF. The V gene is TRBV7-4, the J gene TRBJ2-1; 10 nucleotides match TRBD2. Trimming removed 0 bases from V and 7 bases from J; junction bases left unmatched: 6. CDR3 length equals 16 residues. CDR1 is SGHVT and CDR2 is SQSDAQ in the germline V gene. Looking up the rest from reference TRBV7-4 and TRBJ2-1 gives the full variable domain: GAGVSQSPRYKVAKRGRDVALRCDSISGHVTLYWYRQTLGQGSEVLTYSQSDAQRDKSGRPSGRFSAERPERSVSTLKIQRTEQGDSAVYLCASSLASGGGLNEQFFGPGTRLTVL.